This entry features one T cell receptor (beta chain) sequence. Its matching antigen is unknown. The data belong to a study of graft-versus-host responses after intestinal transplantation. About the research overall: After anti-thymocyte globulin induction, recipients took tacrolimus and steroids for approximately 3 years. Regarding the study as a whole: Detected in recipient marrow were GvH clones, some of which were first observed in ileum or blood.

The assay was immunoSEQ multiplex PCR, and TCRdb's table has in-frame clones only and misses some. The data show about 85,000 clones, with approximately 90% seen just once and 6% to 9% held by the top ten. Trimming shortened V by 0 bases and J by 2 bases, and 5 bases separated the two germline ends. Germline V gene data show CDR1 as SEHNR and CDR2 as FQNEAQ (reference sequence). The CDR3 covers 15 residues. The clonotype was recovered from a human donor who was the organ donor for an intestinal transplant. This specimen was unstimulated CD8+ T cells sorted from spleen or lymph node cells, taken before transplant. The chain carries TRBV7-9 and TRBJ2-6, with a weak D call TRBD1 (5 bases). CDR3 amino acids: CASSLARAGANVLTF. The CDR3, as DNA: TGTGCCAGCAGCTTAGCCAGGGCTGGGGCCAACGTCCTGACTTTC.